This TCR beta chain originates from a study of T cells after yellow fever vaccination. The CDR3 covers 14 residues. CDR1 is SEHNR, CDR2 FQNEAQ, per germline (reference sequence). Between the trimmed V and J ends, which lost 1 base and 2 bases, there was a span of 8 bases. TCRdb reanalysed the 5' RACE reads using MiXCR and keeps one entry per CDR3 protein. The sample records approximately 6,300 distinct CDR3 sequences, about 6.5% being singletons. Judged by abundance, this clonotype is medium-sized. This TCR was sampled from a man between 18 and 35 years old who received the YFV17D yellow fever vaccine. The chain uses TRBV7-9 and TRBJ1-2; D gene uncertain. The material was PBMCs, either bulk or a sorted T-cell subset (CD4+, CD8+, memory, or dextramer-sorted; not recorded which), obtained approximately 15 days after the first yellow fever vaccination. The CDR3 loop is CASSLGTENYGYTF. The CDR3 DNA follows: TGTGCCAGCAGCTTAGGTACAGAGAACTATGGCTACACCTTC.